This T cell receptor (beta chain) was identified in a study of T cells in Graves' hyperthyroidism and ophthalmopathy. At the level of the study: Blood was drawn when the patient was first diagnosed and still untreated.

V was trimmed by 4 bases and J by 5 bases, leaving 12 bases between them. Germline values: CDR1 GTSNPN, CDR2 SVGIG (reference sequence). The CDR3 has 12 residues. The table lists this clonotype with a few counts. The antigen remains unidentified. General study findings and limits: Ophthalmopathy was predicted by the model a median of approximately 6.6 months ahead of onset.

TCR beta CDR3 regions were amplified from RNA transcripts. HTBI primers drove first-round RT-PCR of the TCR CDR3. TCRdb itself ran the multiplex PCR reads through MiXCR, one entry per CDR3 protein. The sample consists of under 400,000 distinct CDR3 sequences, around 20% of them appearing once. Patients aged 18 to 65 with hyperthyroidism were newly diagnosed, with duration under 2 months. Extraction of PBMCs used roughly 9.4 ml of fresh peripheral blood. V is TRBV30 and J is TRBJ2-7; D may be TRBD2 (6 bases). The receptor comes from a woman in her forties or fifties with Graves' hyperthyroidism. Input material: blood. The DNA of the CDR3 is TGTGCCTGGAACGGGGGTTTCCACGAGCAGTACTTC. Protein product: CAWNGGFHEQYF.